A selection of T cell receptor beta chains follows, all from one sample in a study of cytomegalovirus exposure and HLA in healthy donors. The method was immunoSEQ multiplex PCR; TCRdb's version includes in-frame clones alone and lacks a portion of them. The repertoire includes over 70,000 clones, around 71% of them detected once, and 2.1% sits in the top ten. Sequenced material: PBMCs. The receptors originated from a man under 40 in good health and CMV-seronegative. Both conserved end residues are part of each CDR3. A D gene is named only where the DNA matches it firmly. Not every row has a clone size; where given, it reads once, few, many or a size class.

j_call clone_size v_call d_call cdr3_aa cdr3_nt
TRBJ2-5 - TRBV20-1 - CSASTPSAQYF TGCAGTGCTAGTACCCCCTCGGCCCAGTACTTC
TRBJ2-1 - TRBV5-1 TRBD1 CASSPGQGKEEQFF TGCGCCAGCAGCCCCGGACAGGGGAAGGAAGAGCAGTTCTTC
TRBJ1-1 few TRBV5-6 - CATYPRVRGTEAFF TGTGCCACCTACCCCCGGGTGAGGGGGACTGAAGCTTTCTTT
TRBJ2-5 - TRBV27 - CASSRTWLGETQYF TGTGCCAGCAGCCGGACTTGGCTAGGGGAGACCCAGTACTTC
TRBJ1-4 - TRBV5-6 - CASSFGATNEKLFF TGTGCCAGCAGCTTTGGAGCAACTAATGAAAAACTGTTTTTT
TRBJ1-5 - TRBV30 - CAWSGGGREPQHF TGTGCCTGGAGTGGTGGAGGGAGAGAGCCCCAGCATTTT
TRBJ2-5 - TRBV7-7 TRBD1 CASSSLGGEETQYF TGTGCTAGCAGCTCCCTAGGGGGCGAAGAGACCCAGTACTTC
TRBJ1-1 - TRBV5-1 TRBD1 CASSFGQGGDTEAFF TGCGCCAGCAGCTTCGGACAGGGTGGGGACACTGAAGCTTTCTTT
TRBJ1-1 - TRBV27 - CASKRGTEAFF TGTGCCAGCAAAAGGGGCACTGAAGCTTTCTTT
TRBJ1-1 - TRBV6-1 - CASRGGPGDTEAFF TGTGCCAGCAGGGGGGGGCCAGGGGACACTGAAGCTTTCTTT
TRBJ2-7 - TRBV5-4 - CASSLTGNFYEQYF TGTGCCAGCAGCTTGACGGGGAACTTCTACGAGCAGTACTTC
TRBJ2-1 once TRBV29-1 TRBD2 CSVDVWREEDNEQFF TGCAGCGTTGATGTTTGGCGGGAGGAGGACAATGAGCAGTTCTTC
TRBJ2-1 - TRBV11-2 TRBD2 CASSFDGLAGDANEQFF TGTGCCAGCAGCTTTGACGGACTAGCGGGGGATGCCAATGAGCAGTTCTTC
TRBJ1-1 few TRBV7-6 - CASSLAGRAPEAFF TGTGCCAGCAGCTTAGCGGGCAGGGCCCCTGAAGCTTTCTTT
TRBJ1-1 - TRBV4-1 - CASSQVPSTEAFF TGCGCCAGCAGCCAAGTTCCCTCTACTGAAGCTTTCTTT
TRBJ1-6 - TRBV11-2 - CASSSQGYNSPLHF TGTGCCAGCAGCTCACAGGGTTATAATTCACCCCTCCACTTT
TRBJ1-4 - TRBV9 - CASSIRGLSNEKLFF TGTGCCAGCAGCATTAGAGGACTGAGTAATGAAAAACTGTTTTTT
TRBJ1-1 few TRBV6-4 TRBD1 CASSDQGGSTEAFF TGTGCCAGCAGTGACCAGGGGGGAAGTACTGAAGCTTTCTTT
TRBJ1-1 - TRBV25-1 TRBD1 CASSTRDSPNTEAFF TGTGCCAGCAGTACCCGGGACAGCCCGAACACTGAAGCTTTCTTT
TRBJ1-4 - TRBV6-5 - CASKGGGYEKLFF TGTGCCAGCAAGGGAGGGGGGTACGAAAAACTGTTTTTT
TRBJ2-5 - TRBV27 TRBD2 CASRTRGGLPRQETQYF TGTGCCAGCAGAACCCGGGGGGGGCTACCCCGTCAGGAGACCCAGTACTTC
TRBJ1-6 - TRBV7-9 - CASRGGLDNSPLHF TGTGCCAGCAGGGGAGGCCTTGATAATTCACCCCTCCACTTT
TRBJ1-1 - TRBV5-1 - CASSFGGVNTEAFF TGCGCCAGCAGCTTCGGAGGGGTGAACACTGAAGCTTTCTTT
TRBJ1-1 - TRBV5-6 - CASSSTPSGTEAFF TGTGCCAGCAGCTCGACTCCAAGTGGCACTGAAGCTTTCTTT
TRBJ1-1 - TRBV2 - CASTPTPAAFF TGTGCCAGCACCCCGACTCCGGCGGCTTTCTTT
TRBJ2-1 few TRBV5-1 - CASSLDGRVGGEQFF TGCGCCAGCAGCTTGGACGGGAGAGTCGGGGGTGAGCAGTTCTTC
TRBJ2-1 - TRBV15 TRBD2 CATSSGGRENNEQFF TGTGCCACCAGCTCGGGGGGGAGGGAGAACAATGAGCAGTTCTTC
TRBJ2-7 - TRBV2 - CASKQIDYEQYF TGTGCCAGCAAACAGATAGACTACGAGCAGTACTTC
TRBJ1-6 - TRBV11-3 - CASSFQNSPLHF TGTGCCAGCAGCTTCCAGAATTCACCCCTCCACTTT
TRBJ2-2 - TRBV4-2 TRBD2 CASSPRSLAGNTGELFF TGTGCCAGCAGCCCTCGTTCCCTAGCGGGGAACACCGGGGAGCTGTTTTTT
TRBJ2-5 - TRBV25-1 - CASSEGGIQETQYF TGTGCCAGCAGTGAAGGCGGGATCCAAGAGACCCAGTACTTC
TRBJ1-4 few TRBV7-9 - CASSPGQKPTNEKLFF TGTGCCAGCAGCCCCGGACAGAAACCAACTAATGAAAAACTGTTTTTT
TRBJ2-7 - TRBV6-5 - CASSYSGAASSYEQYF TGTGCCAGCAGTTACTCAGGGGCTGCGAGCTCCTACGAGCAGTACTTC
TRBJ1-1 few TRBV25-1 - CASSRGSEAFF TGTGCCAGCAGTCGGGGAAGTGAAGCTTTCTTT
TRBJ1-1 - TRBV18 TRBD1 CASSQDRPMNTEAFF TGTGCCAGCTCACAGGACAGGCCCATGAACACTGAAGCTTTCTTT
TRBJ2-1 - TRBV5-1 TRBD2 CASNSLAGASYNEQFF TGCGCCAGTAATTCCCTAGCGGGGGCCTCCTACAATGAGCAGTTCTTC
TRBJ2-2 - TRBV7-9 - CASITSTGDSSATGELFF TGTGCCAGCATCACCAGTACGGGGGACTCCTCGGCCACCGGGGAGCTGTTTTTT
TRBJ2-2 - TRBV6-6 TRBD1 CASSYVPQGPGELFF TGTGCCAGCAGTTACGTTCCACAGGGGCCCGGGGAGCTGTTTTTT
TRBJ2-7 - TRBV30 TRBD1 CAWSLRTGVEQYF TGTGCCTGGAGTCTGCGGACAGGGGTCGAGCAGTACTTC
TRBJ1-5 - TRBV4-1 - CASSQNRVEGNQPQHF TGCGCCAGCAGCCAAAACAGGGTGGAAGGCAATCAGCCCCAGCATTTT
TRBJ1-5 once TRBV11-2 TRBD1 CASSSGQGTGQPQHF TGTGCCAGCAGCTCCGGACAGGGGACGGGTCAGCCCCAGCATTTT
TRBJ1-2 - TRBV5-1 - CASTPDKNYGYTF TGCGCCAGCACCCCGGACAAGAACTATGGCTACACCTTC
TRBJ1-5 - TRBV30 TRBD1 CAWSERDRGLHQPQHF TGTGCCTGGAGCGAACGGGACAGGGGATTACATCAGCCCCAGCATTTT
TRBJ1-2 - TRBV7-9 - CASSLRGGYTF TGTGCCAGCAGCTTAAGGGGAGGCTACACCTTC
TRBJ2-7 - TRBV7-9 TRBD2 CASSQGLAYEQYF TGTGCCAGCAGCCAAGGACTAGCCTACGAGCAGTACTTC
TRBJ2-7 once TRBV27 TRBD2 CASSLRLAGYEQYF TGTGCCAGCAGTTTAAGACTAGCCGGGTACGAGCAGTACTTC
TRBJ1-2 - TRBV6-5 TRBD1 CASSYDRGRNGYTF TGTGCCAGCAGTTACGACAGGGGGCGAAATGGCTACACCTTC
TRBJ1-1 - TRBV4-3 - CASSQDAAGGSAEAFF TGCGCCAGCAGCCAAGATGCAGCGGGGGGAAGCGCTGAAGCTTTCTTT
TRBJ1-1 few TRBV5-4 - CASSLEGVNTEAFF TGTGCCAGCAGCTTGGAAGGGGTAAACACTGAAGCTTTCTTT
TRBJ1-1 few TRBV30 - CAWTRQRNTEAFF TGTGCCTGGACCCGACAGAGGAACACTGAAGCTTTCTTT
TRBJ2-3 - TRBV7-9 - CASSLVPPRGDTQYF TGTGCCAGCAGCTTAGTACCCCCTAGAGGAGATACGCAGTATTTT
TRBJ1-1 - TRBV7-8 - CASSLYGQSIGWAFF TGTGCCAGCAGCTTATACGGACAGTCCATTGGATGGGCTTTCTTT
TRBJ2-7 - TRBV28 - CASSLTSYEQYF TGTGCCAGCAGTTTAACATCCTACGAGCAGTACTTC
TRBJ2-3 few TRBV29-1 TRBD1 CSVVRGLTDTQYF TGCAGCGTTGTCAGGGGGCTCACAGATACGCAGTATTTT